This is a list of T cell receptor beta chains from one sample in a study of cytomegalovirus exposure and HLA in healthy donors. The repertoire was sequenced with immunoSEQ multiplex PCR; TCRdb's copy has only in-frame clones and lacks some. The table has around 190,000 clones, over 65% seen once. Sequenced input: PBMCs. These receptors came from a woman aged 25 to 39 in good health and CMV-seronegative. Each CDR3 is given with its conserved first and last residue. The order of the fields is J gene, D gene, clone size, V gene, CDR3 protein, CDR3 DNA. D genes are given only for firm matches. Clone size is not always given. Where it is, it says once, few, many or a class for expanded clones.

TRBJ2-7,NA,NA,TRBV1,CTSSPQSGAYEQYF,TGCACCAGCAGCCCTCAAAGCGGGGCCTACGAGCAGTACTTC
TRBJ1-1,NA,NA,TRBV27,CASSSLTGLNTEAFF,TGTGCCAGCAGTTCCTTAACAGGGTTGAACACTGAAGCTTTCTTT
TRBJ2-1,TRBD2,few,TRBV5-4,CASSLESLAGTNEQFF,TGTGCCAGCAGCTTGGAATCACTAGCGGGAACCAATGAGCAGTTCTTC
TRBJ1-1,TRBD1,once,TRBV5-1,CASSQSGDRGLGSEAFF,TGCGCCAGCAGCCAGTCAGGGGACAGGGGGCTAGGTTCTGAAGCTTTCTTT
TRBJ1-4,NA,NA,TRBV5-1,CASSLGFLGSNEKLFF,TGCGCCAGCAGCTTGGGATTTCTGGGGAGTAATGAAAAACTGTTTTTT
TRBJ2-7,NA,NA,TRBV5-1,CASSLVQNEQYF,TGCGCCAGCAGCTTGGTCCAGAACGAGCAGTACTTC
TRBJ1-1,TRBD1,NA,TRBV19,CARTKVDRDTEAFF,TGTGCCAGGACTAAAGTTGACAGGGACACTGAAGCTTTCTTT
TRBJ2-3,TRBD2,NA,TRBV19,CASTRFRLAESDTQYF,TGTGCCAGTACCCGCTTCCGACTAGCTGAATCAGATACGCAGTATTTT
TRBJ1-2,NA,NA,TRBV2,CASSEARARDGYTF,TGTGCCAGCAGTGAAGCGCGAGCCAGGGATGGCTACACCTTC
TRBJ2-7,NA,NA,TRBV19,CASSPTATYFDEQYF,TGTGCCAGTAGTCCGACTGCCACTTATTTTGACGAGCAGTACTTC
TRBJ1-1,NA,NA,TRBV5-1,CASRREGHTEAFF,TGCGCCAGCCGACGGGAGGGGCACACTGAAGCTTTCTTT
TRBJ2-5,TRBD2,NA,TRBV5-8,CASSPGLAPLQETQYF,TGTGCCAGCAGCCCAGGACTAGCGCCTCTCCAAGAGACCCAGTACTTC
TRBJ2-1,TRBD2,NA,TRBV6-1,CASSDLPLAGSFSEQFF,TGTGCCAGCAGTGATTTGCCGCTAGCGGGGTCGTTTAGTGAGCAGTTCTTC
TRBJ2-5,TRBD2,NA,TRBV5-1,CASSLGLAGQETQYF,TGCGCCAGCAGCTTGGGACTAGCGGGGCAAGAGACCCAGTACTTC
TRBJ2-5,NA,NA,TRBV7-2,CASSLGTLSETQYF,TGTGCCAGCAGCTTAGGAACTCTTTCAGAGACCCAGTACTTC
TRBJ2-2,NA,few,TRBV7-9,CASSLQITGELFF,TGTGCCAGCAGCCTTCAGATCACCGGGGAGCTGTTTTTT
TRBJ1-5,TRBD1,NA,TRBV19,CASTPTGGNQPQHF,TGTGCCAGTACCCCTACAGGGGGCAATCAGCCCCAGCATTTT
TRBJ2-1,TRBD1,NA,TRBV7-9,CASSLPPGTANNEQFF,TGTGCCAGCAGCCTCCCACCGGGGACAGCCAACAATGAGCAGTTCTTC
TRBJ1-2,TRBD1,few,TRBV5-1,CASSLVAGGTNYGYTF,TGCGCCAGCAGCTTGGTGGCAGGGGGGACTAACTATGGCTACACCTTC
TRBJ1-2,NA,once,TRBV27,CASSFQTNYGYTF,TGTGCCAGCAGTTTCCAGACTAACTATGGCTACACCTTC
TRBJ2-6,TRBD2,NA,TRBV25-1,CASSPGTSAGANVLTF,TGTGCCAGCAGTCCCGGGACTAGCGCTGGGGCCAACGTCCTGACTTTC
TRBJ1-1,TRBD1,NA,TRBV30,CAWKRTGGPTEAFF,TGTGCCTGGAAAAGGACAGGGGGCCCCACTGAAGCTTTCTTT
TRBJ1-1,NA,few,TRBV6-5,CASSYYSSGLEAFF,TGTGCCAGCAGTTACTATTCATCAGGGCTCGAGGCTTTCTTT
TRBJ2-3,TRBD2,NA,TRBV7-2,CASSLFTSGERTDTQYF,TGTGCCAGCAGCTTATTTACTAGCGGGGAACGCACAGATACGCAGTATTTT
TRBJ1-2,NA,NA,TRBV7-9,CASSPGGYADHSSYTF,TGTGCCAGCAGCCCGGGAGGGTATGCAGATCACTCCTCCTACACCTTC
TRBJ1-2,TRBD1,NA,TRBV28,CASSRTGARGYTF,TGTGCCAGCAGCAGGACAGGGGCGCGGGGCTACACCTTC
TRBJ1-1,NA,NA,TRBV6-4,CASSLTGNTEAFF,TGTGCCAGCAGCCTGACGGGGAACACTGAAGCTTTCTTT
TRBJ1-1,TRBD1,NA,TRBV5-1,CASSSQGAEAFF,TGCGCCAGCAGCTCGCAGGGGGCTGAAGCTTTCTTT
TRBJ1-4,NA,few,TRBV28,CATAGGGMGKLFF,TGTGCCACCGCAGGTGGGGGGATGGGCAAACTGTTTTTT
TRBJ2-1,NA,NA,TRBV4-1,CASSQGRTLHNNEQFF,TGCGCCAGCAGCCAAGGGAGGACTTTGCACAACAATGAGCAGTTCTTC
TRBJ1-4,TRBD1,NA,TRBV9,CASSVASSPTGIGIYEKLFF,TGTGCCAGCAGCGTAGCTTCTTCTCCGACAGGGATTGGGATTTATGAAAAACTGTTTTTT
TRBJ2-1,TRBD1,NA,TRBV5-1,CASMKGQGSYNEQFF,TGCGCCAGCATGAAGGGACAGGGGTCCTACAATGAGCAGTTCTTC
TRBJ2-5,TRBD1,NA,TRBV7-8,CASTLTPGQGNQETQYF,TGTGCCAGCACCCTAACTCCGGGACAGGGAAACCAAGAGACCCAGTACTTC
TRBJ1-1,NA,NA,TRBV19,CASKEGRTEAFF,TGTGCCAGTAAGGAGGGGCGCACTGAAGCTTTCTTT
TRBJ1-5,NA,once,TRBV6-5,CASSPSGHQPQHF,TGTGCCAGCAGTCCTTCAGGGCATCAGCCCCAGCATTTT
TRBJ2-7,NA,few,TRBV27,CASSYGGTSYEQYF,TGTGCCAGCAGTTATGGGGGGACCTCCTACGAGCAGTACTTC
TRBJ2-5,NA,once,TRBV5-6,CASSYPSTGRETQYF,TGTGCCAGCAGCTATCCCAGTACAGGGCGGGAGACCCAGTACTTC
TRBJ2-7,TRBD1,NA,TRBV15,CATSPRDRGTYEQYF,TGTGCCACCAGTCCCCGGGACAGGGGGACCTACGAGCAGTACTTC
TRBJ2-1,TRBD1,NA,TRBV28,CASSSGQGSYNEQFF,TGTGCCAGCAGTTCCGGACAGGGTTCCTACAATGAGCAGTTCTTC
TRBJ1-1,NA,NA,TRBV6-5,CASRPTNTEAFF,TGTGCCAGCAGACCGACAAACACTGAAGCTTTCTTT
TRBJ2-7,TRBD1,NA,TRBV9,CASSDPLPGQGAYEQYF,TGTGCCAGCAGCGACCCCTTACCGGGACAGGGTGCCTACGAGCAGTACTTC